The source of this T cell receptor beta chain is a study of PD-L1 blockade in urothelial cancer (TCRdb year 2017). Looking at the study overall: Therapy was started in the mid-2010s for all patients, and atezolizumab 1,200 mg was administered intravenously every 3 weeks. About 90% of the 29 patients were males with bladder-origin urothelial cancer, and about 60% of the roughly 30 reported a prior smoking history. An ECOG performance status of 0 or 1 was recorded for the patients, and 0 to 3 prior chemotherapy regimens had been received by the patients. Blood samples were analyzed at 3 weeks after treatment start (second dose) and at 6 weeks after treatment start. Blood samples gave median yields of approximately 130,000 T cells and 82,636 unique TCRs, along with a median clonality of around 0.075. Somatic, immune and clinical correlates of response to PD-L1 blockade with atezolizumab in urothelial cancer were the focus of an exploratory multi-omic analysis. Pretreatment tumor samples and matched peripheral blood, collected serially before and after atezolizumab treatment, underwent TCR sequencing. Durable clinical benefit meant progression-free survival longer than 6 months, and TCR features were also tested against progression-free and overall survival. In the same patients who had TCR sequencing, pretreatment tumors also underwent whole exome sequencing and RNA sequencing. Durable clinical benefit was achieved by nine patients and was not achieved by 20 patients. Pretreatment blood TCR-seq was available for about 28 patients, at least one posttreatment blood collection was obtained for around 25 patients, and tumor TCR-seq was available for around 25 patients.

Of note for this clone: It has no known antigen specificity. No per-base quality is available; no much larger clone lies one base away.

The cohort comprised fewer than 35 patients with locally advanced or metastatic urothelial carcinoma treated at Memorial Sloan Kettering on a trial protocol. Peripheral blood mononuclear cells were collected from each patient pretreatment and during treatment, giving between 1 and 8 total time points per patient. The Qiagen DNeasy Blood extraction kit was used to purify genomic DNA from total PBMCs and from tumor samples. PBMCs were collected pretreatment and during treatment and were isolated and stored as previously described. Study-level results and caveats: Because the sample size was small (n of about 30) and many of the analyses were exploratory, the results are meant to be hypothesis-generating. Improved progression-free and overall survival was found to be associated with pretreatment peripheral blood TCR clonality below the median. Greater expansion of tumor-associated TCR clones in peripheral blood 3 weeks after the start of treatment was observed in patients with durable benefit (n ≈ 24, p = 0.022).

To estimate absolute template abundance from read counts, synthetic TCR analog templates were spiked into each PCR. The immunoSEQ assay used bias-controlled V and J gene primers to amplify TCRbeta CDR3 regions from genomic DNA. Sequencing of rearranged TCRbeta segments was done at approximately 20X coverage. In the source study's methods: Sequencing errors were corrected by clustering and CDR3s were annotated against IMGT to assign V, D and J genes. Only productive TCRbeta rearrangements were used in downstream analyses, excluding out-of-frame or stop-codon sequences. Clonality was computed as one minus Shannon entropy normalized by the log of the number of unique productive sequences. Fisher's exact test with Benjamini-Hochberg correction, using a cutoff of adjusted p below 0.01, was how clones that differed between time points or between blood and tumor were identified. The table was pulled from immuneACCESS by TCRdb, which kept in-frame rearrangements only. Such tables lose some clones; where checked, under half of the loss comes from unresolved V genes, and the rest has no known cause. The DNA was the basis for D and trimming; V, J and clone size are from that table. The sample yields around 40,000 clones; roughly 89% were counted once. The top ten hold about 2% of the sample.

The CDR3 runs 15 residues from the cysteine to the phenylalanine. Only CDR3 DNA remains: 45 bases, in frame from the first base. For CDR1 and CDR2, the germline V gene lists SGHDT and YYEEEE. Compared with germline, V lacks 2 bases and J lacks 3 bases; bases without a gene match: 4. This TCR was sampled from a man aged 55 to 70 with urothelial cancer. The sequence links TRBV5-6 to TRBJ1-4; TRBD1 agrees with 7 junctional bases. This sample comprised PBMCs, obtained around atezolizumab (anti-PD-L1) treatment. The sequenced DNA is TGTGCCAGCAGCTTAAGGACAGGACCTAATGAAAAACTGTTTTTT. It translates as CASSLRTGPNEKLFF.